A single T cell receptor beta chain is shown here with its context. The data originate from a study of blood T cell repertoires in COVID-19. Seattle patients were enrolled during active infection and followed longitudinally. V dropped 0 bases and J dropped 6 bases, with 12 bases sitting between them. Germline CDR1 is MNHEY and CDR2 is SMNVEV (reference sequence). The CDR3 has 14 amino acids. Per the authors' pipeline: Estimated nucleated cell counts came from reference gene primer amplification. Some clones are missing from TCRdb's copy, which holds only in-frame ones; the method was immunoSEQ multiplex PCR. V and J calls and clone size are given by that table; D and trimming were obtained from the DNA. The data show 150,000 to 250,000 clones, around 95% seen once.

The sequenced sample consisted of peripheral blood. The sequence was obtained from a man aged 25-45 years with COVID-19, enrolled during active disease. The chain carries TRBV27 and TRBJ2-7; D gene ambiguous. DNA of the CDR3: TGTGCCAGCAGTTTATCGGTGTCTCGCGGCGAGCAGTACTTC. This gives the protein CASSLSVSRGEQYF.